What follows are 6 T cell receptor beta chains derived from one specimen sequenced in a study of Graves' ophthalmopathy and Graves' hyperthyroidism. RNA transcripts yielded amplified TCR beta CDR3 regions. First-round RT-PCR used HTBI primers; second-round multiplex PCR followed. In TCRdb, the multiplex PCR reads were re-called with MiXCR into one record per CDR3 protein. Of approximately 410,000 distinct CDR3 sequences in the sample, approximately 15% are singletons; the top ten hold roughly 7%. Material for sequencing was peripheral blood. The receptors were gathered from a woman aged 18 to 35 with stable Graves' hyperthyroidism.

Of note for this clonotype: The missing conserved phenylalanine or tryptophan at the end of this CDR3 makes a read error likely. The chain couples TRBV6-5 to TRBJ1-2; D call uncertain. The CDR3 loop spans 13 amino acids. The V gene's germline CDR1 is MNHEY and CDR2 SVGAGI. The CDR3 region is CASSYSNGEGYTC. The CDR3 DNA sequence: TGTGCCAGCAGCTACTCGAACGGGGAAGGCTACACCTGC.

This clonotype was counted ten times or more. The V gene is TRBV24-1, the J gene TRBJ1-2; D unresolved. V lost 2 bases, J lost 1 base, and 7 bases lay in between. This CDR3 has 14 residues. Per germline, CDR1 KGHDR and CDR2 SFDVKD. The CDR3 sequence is CATSDSGINYGYTF. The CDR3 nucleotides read TGTGCCACCAGTGATTCTGGGATTAACTATGGCTACACCTTC.

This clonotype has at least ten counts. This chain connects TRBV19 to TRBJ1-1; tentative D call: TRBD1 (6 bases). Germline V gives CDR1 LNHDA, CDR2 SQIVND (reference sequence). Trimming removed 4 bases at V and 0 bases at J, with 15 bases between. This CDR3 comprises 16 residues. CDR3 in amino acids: CASSTGPQGLNTEAFF. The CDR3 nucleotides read TGTGCCAGTAGTACCGGACCTCAGGGGTTGAACACTGAAGCTTTCTTT.

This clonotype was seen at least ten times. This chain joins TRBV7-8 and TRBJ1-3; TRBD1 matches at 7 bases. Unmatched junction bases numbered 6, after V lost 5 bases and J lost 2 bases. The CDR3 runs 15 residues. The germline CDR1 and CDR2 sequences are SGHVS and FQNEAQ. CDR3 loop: CASSQTGRTGNTIYF. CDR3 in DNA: TGTGCCAGCAGCCAGACAGGGAGGACTGGAAACACCATATATTTT.

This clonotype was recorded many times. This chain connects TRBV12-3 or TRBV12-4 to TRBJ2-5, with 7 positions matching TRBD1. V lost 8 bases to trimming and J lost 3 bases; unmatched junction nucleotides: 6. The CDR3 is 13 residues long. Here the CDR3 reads CASLTGLEETQYF. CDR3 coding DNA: TGTGCCAGCCTGACAGGGCTGGAAGAGACCCAGTACTTC.

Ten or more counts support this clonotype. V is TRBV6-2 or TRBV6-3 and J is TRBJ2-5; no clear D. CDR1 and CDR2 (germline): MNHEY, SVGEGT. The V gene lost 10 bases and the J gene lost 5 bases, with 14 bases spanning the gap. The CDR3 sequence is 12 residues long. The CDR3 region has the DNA TGTGCCATCCAAAGGCGAGGCGAGACCCAGTACTTC. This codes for CAIQRRGETQYF.